This entry lists 5 T cell receptor beta chains sequenced from one sample in a study of OX40 agonist ivuxolimab in advanced cancers. Method: immunoSEQ multiplex PCR; TCRdb's copy keeps in-frame clones and lacks some. This table holds about 83,000 clones, around 84% found once. Sequenced material: CD4+ or CD8+ T cells sorted from blood, taken in a trial of the OX40 agonist ivuxolimab. Receptors originate from an adult with an advanced solid tumor such as melanoma, head and neck, liver or kidney cancer.

The rearrangement joins TRBV4-3 to TRBJ1-2, with D unclear. Germline V gene data show CDR1 as LGHNA and CDR2 as YSLEER. The V end was cut by 0 bases, the J end by 4 bases, with 18 bases between. The CDR3 length is 17 residues. CDR3 bases: TGCGCCAGCAGCCAAGATACCGTGGGGTCAACCCCCTATGGCTACACCTTC. Amino acid sequence: CASSQDTVGSTPYGYTF.

This rearrangement joins TRBV14 to TRBJ2-5; tentative D call: TRBD1 (6 bases). The germline V gene encodes CDR1 SGHDN and CDR2 FVKESK. The CDR3 loop spans 15 amino acids. V lost 8 bases and J 8 bases, leaving 24 bases between the germline ends. In DNA, the CDR3 is TGTGCCAGCTCTGCCTCTCAGGGGCCTGGCGAAACCCAGTACTTC. The encoded protein is CASSASQGPGETQYF.

The V and J genes are TRBV10-3 and TRBJ1-1, with TRBD1 matching 9 bases. CDR3 length equals 15 residues. CDR1 and CDR2 (germline): ENHRY, SYGVKD. The J segment lost 4 bases and the V segment lost 6 bases, leaving 9 bases of the junction unmatched. The CDR3 DNA follows: TGTGCCATCAGCGGGGGACAGGGTAGATTCACTGAAGCTTTCTTT. Translating it yields CAISGGQGRFTEAFF.

This clone was picked up one time. The V and J genes are TRBV19 and TRBJ2-2; 7 bases fit TRBD2. Losses at the gene ends were 6 bases for V and 8 bases for J; bases not matched to a gene: 12. Per germline, CDR1 LNHDA and CDR2 SQIVND (reference sequence). CDR3 length equals 15 residues. The CDR3: CASRDRDYGTGELFF. In DNA form, the CDR3 reads TGTGCCAGTAGGGACCGGGACTATGGAACGGGGGAGCTGTTTTTT.

The CDR3 region is CASSLGTGIGTEAFF. The CDR3 DNA is TGTGCCAGCAGCTTGGGGACAGGGATCGGAACTGAAGCTTTCTTT. This chain links TRBV7-2 with TRBJ1-1, with 9 bases identical to TRBD1. The CDR3 sequence is 15 residues long. Losses at the gene ends were 3 bases for V and 5 bases for J; bases not matched to a gene: 7. CDR1 is SGHTA and CDR2 is FQGNSA in the germline V gene.